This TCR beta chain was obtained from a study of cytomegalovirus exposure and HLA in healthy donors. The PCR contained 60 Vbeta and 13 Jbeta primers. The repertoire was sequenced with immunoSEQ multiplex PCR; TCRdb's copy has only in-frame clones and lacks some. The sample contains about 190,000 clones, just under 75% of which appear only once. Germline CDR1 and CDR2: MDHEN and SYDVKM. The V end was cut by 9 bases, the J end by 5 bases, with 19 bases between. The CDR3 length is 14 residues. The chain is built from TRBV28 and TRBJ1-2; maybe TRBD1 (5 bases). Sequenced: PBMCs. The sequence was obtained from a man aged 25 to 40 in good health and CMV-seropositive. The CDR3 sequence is CASFPGGTVYGYTF. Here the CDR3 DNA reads TGTGCCAGTTTCCCGGGGGGGACCGTTTATGGCTACACCTTC.